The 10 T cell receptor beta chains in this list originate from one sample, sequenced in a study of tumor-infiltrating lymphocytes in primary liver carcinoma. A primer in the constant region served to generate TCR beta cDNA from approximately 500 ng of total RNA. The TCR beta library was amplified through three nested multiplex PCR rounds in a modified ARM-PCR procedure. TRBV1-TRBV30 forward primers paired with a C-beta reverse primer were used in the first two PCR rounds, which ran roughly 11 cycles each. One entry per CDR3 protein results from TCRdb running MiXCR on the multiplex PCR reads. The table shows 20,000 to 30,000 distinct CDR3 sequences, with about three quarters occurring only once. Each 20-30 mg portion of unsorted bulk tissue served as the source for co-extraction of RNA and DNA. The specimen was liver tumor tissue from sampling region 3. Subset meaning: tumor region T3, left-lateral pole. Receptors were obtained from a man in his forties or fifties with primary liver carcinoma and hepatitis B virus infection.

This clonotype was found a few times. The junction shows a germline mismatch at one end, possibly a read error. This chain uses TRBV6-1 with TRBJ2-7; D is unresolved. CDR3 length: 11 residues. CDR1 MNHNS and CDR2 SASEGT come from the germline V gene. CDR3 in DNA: TGTGCCACCTTAGAAGAGCACGAGCAGTGCTTC. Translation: CATLEEHEQCF.

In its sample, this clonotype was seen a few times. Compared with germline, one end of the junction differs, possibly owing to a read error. The CDR3 DNA reads as TGTGCTAGCAGCTTGGGATACAGGGGCAGCTCCTACAATGAGCAGTTCTTC. Protein product: CASSLGYRGSSYNEQFF. This sequence joins TRBV5-6 and TRBJ2-1, with 7 bases aligning to TRBD1. This CDR3 region has 17 residues. Germline-derived CDR1 and CDR2 are SGHDT and YYEEEE.

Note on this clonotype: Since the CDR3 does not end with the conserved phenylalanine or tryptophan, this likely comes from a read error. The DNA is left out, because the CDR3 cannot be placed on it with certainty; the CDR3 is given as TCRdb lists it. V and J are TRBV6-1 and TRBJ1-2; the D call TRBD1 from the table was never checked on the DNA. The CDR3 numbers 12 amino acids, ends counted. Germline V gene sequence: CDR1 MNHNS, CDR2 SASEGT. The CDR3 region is CASSPTGDGFTS.

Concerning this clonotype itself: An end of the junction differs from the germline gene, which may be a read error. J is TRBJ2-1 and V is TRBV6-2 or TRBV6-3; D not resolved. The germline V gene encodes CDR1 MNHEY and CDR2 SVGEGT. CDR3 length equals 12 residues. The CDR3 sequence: CASPKTDMEHFF. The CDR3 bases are TGTGCCAGCCCCAAGACGGATATGGAGCACTTCTTC.

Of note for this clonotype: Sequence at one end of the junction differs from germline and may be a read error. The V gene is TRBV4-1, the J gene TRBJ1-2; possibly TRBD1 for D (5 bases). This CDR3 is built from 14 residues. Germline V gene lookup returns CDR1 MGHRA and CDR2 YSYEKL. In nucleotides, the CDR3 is TGCGCCTGCAGCCAAGGGAACAGGAACTGTGGCTACACCTTC. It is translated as CACSQGNRNCGYTF.

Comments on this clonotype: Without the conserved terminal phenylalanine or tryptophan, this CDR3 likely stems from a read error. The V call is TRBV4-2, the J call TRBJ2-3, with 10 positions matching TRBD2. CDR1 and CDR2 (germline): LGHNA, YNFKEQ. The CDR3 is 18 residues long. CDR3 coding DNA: TGTGCCAGCACCCAAGTGGCGCTTCTAGCGGGAGCAACAGATACGCAGTATCTT. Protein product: CASTQVALLAGATDTQYL.

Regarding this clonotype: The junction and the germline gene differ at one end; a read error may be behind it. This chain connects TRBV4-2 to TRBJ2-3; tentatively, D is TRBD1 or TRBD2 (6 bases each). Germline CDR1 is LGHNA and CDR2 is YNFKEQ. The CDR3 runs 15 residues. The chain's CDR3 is CASNQEVRGADTQYF. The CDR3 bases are TGTGCCAGCAACCAAGAAGTTAGGGGGGCAGATACGCAGTATTTT.

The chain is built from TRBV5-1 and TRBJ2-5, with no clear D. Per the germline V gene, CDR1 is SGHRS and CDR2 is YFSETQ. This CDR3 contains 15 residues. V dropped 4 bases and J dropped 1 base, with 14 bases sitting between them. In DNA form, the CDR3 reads TGCGCCAGCAGCATACAGTCCCTTGGCCAAGAGACCCAGTACTTC. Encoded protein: CASSIQSLGQETQYF.

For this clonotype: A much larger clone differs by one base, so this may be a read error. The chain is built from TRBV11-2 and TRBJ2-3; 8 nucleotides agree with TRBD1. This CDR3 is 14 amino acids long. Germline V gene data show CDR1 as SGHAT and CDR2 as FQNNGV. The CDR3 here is CASSRQGAGDMQYF. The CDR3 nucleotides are TGTGCCAGCAGCCGGCAGGGGGCAGGTGATATGCAGTATTTT.

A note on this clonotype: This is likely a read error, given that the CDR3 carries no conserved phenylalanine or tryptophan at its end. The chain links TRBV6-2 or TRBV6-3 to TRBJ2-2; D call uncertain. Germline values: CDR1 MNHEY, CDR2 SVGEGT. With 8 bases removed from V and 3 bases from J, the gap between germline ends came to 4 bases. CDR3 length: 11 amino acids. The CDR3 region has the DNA TGTGCCAGCCAATACACCGGGGAGCTGTTTACT. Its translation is CASQYTGELFT.